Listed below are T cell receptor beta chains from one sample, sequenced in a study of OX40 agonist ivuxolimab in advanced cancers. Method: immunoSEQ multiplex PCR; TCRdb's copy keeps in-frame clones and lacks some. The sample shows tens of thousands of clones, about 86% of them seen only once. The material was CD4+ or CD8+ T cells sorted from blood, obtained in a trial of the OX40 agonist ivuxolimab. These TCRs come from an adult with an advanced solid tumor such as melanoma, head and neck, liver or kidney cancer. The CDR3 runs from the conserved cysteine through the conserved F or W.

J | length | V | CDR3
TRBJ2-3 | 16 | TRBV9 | CASSVTSGPSTDTQYF
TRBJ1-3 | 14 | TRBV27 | CASSTSGPGNTIYF
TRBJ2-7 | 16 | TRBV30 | CASSGTSGRRGYEQYF
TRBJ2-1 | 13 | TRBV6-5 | CASSRTDYNEQFF
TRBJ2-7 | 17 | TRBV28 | CASSLSRTGTFTYEQYF
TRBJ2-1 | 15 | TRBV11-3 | CASSLVGTGGNEQFF
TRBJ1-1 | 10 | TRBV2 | CASTRWEAFF
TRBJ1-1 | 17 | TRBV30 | CAWSVIFTGMRNTEAFF
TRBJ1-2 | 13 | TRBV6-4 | CASSPTRQGGYTF
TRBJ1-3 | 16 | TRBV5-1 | CASRNRGASSGNTIYF
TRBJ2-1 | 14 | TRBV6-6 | CASSSDYFYNEQFF
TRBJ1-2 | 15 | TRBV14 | CASSQGTAANYGYTF
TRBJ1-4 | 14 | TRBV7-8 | CASSLGAPNEKLFF
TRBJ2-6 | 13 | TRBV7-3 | CASSFSGANVLTF
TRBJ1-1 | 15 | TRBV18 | CASSLGSGRNTEAFF
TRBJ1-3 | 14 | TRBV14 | CASSHKGRGNTIYF
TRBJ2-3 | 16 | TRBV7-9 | CASSMGLAGVVDTQYF
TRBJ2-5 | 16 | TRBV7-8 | CASSPDRQLAMETQYF
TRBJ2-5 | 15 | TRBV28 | CASSLLTGGGETQYF
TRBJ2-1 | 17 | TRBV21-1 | CASSKGWASGVCSPQFF
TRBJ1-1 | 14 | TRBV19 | CASSTGLMNTEAFF
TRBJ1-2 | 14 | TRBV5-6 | CASSPGTGSYGYTF
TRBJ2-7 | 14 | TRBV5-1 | CASSLAGSTHEQYF
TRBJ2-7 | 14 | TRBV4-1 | CASSQPGGRYEQYF
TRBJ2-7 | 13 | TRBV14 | CASSPRGGGEQYF
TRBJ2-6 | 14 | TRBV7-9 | CASSLVGGANVLTF
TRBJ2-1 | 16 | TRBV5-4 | CASSSPGLGVGYEQFF
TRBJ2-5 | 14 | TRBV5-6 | CASRTGWQQETQYF
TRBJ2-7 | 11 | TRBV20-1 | CSSQTSYEQYF
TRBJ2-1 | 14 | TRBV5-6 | CASSFTSGSDEQFF
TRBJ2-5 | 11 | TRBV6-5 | CASSYSETQYF
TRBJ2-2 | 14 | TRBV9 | CASSVLAGLGELFF
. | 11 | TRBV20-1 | CSANPWDEQYF
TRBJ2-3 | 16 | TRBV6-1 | CASSEGRVRAWDTQYF
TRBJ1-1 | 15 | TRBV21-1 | CASSTRQPKNTEAFF
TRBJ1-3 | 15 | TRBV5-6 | CASSLGPGYGNTIYF
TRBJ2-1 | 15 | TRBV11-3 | CASSLEASLYNEQFF
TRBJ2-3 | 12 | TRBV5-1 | CASSSLTDTQYF
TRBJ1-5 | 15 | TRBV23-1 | CAAKWDFYSNQPQHF